Below, 22 T cell receptor beta chains from the same sample are listed, as sequenced in a study of glioma-infiltrating T cells. Amplification of TCR alpha and beta CDR3 regions from RNA used iRepertoire nested multiplex PCR. TCRdb processed the multiplex PCR reads anew with MiXCR; each CDR3 protein has one entry. The sample carries 400,000 or so distinct CDR3 sequences, 41% recorded once. Sequencing was carried out using glioma tissue, nonneoplastic brain tissue, or PBMCs (not recorded which). All receptors derive from a human donor with low-grade glioma or glioblastoma, undergoing nonglioma brain surgery, or in good health (not recorded which).

This clonotype was seen only a few times. At one boundary the junction diverges from the germline segment, which might be a read error. The chain has TRBV25-1 and TRBJ1-5; D remains unclear. The CDR3 runs to 11 residues. The germline V gene has CDR1 MGHDK and CDR2 SYGVNS. CDR3 residues: CAVRRSQPRHF. CDR3 bases: TGCGCAGTCAGGAGGAGTCAGCCCCGGCATTTT.

A remark on this clonotype: An end of the junction differs from the germline gene, which may be a read error. The J gene is TRBJ2-7, the V gene TRBV6-1, with D unresolved. The length of the CDR3 is 14 residues. Germline V lookup: CDR1 MNHNS, CDR2 SASEGT. The DNA of the CDR3 is TGTGCCATCAGTGAGACGAGGTCCAACTACGAGCAGTACTTC. Translation gives CAISETRSNYEQYF.

In this sample, this clonotype turned up once. This rearrangement joins TRBV6-2 or TRBV6-3 to TRBJ2-3; 10 bases map to TRBD1. CDR1 and CDR2 from the germline V gene are MNHEY and SVGEGT. The J segment lost 4 bases and the V segment lost 6 bases, leaving 7 bases of the junction unmatched. The CDR3 covers 15 residues. DNA of the CDR3: TGTGCCAGCAGCCGCCGACAGGGGGCGGCAGATACGCAGTATTTT. This encodes CASSRRQGAADTQYF.

In its sample, this clonotype was seen many times. The rearrangement joins TRBV6-5 to TRBJ1-6; D gene ambiguous. Germline lookup yields CDR1 MNHEY and CDR2 SVGAGI. V was shortened by 0 bases and J by 4 bases, with 13 bases between the two germline ends. This CDR3 contains 17 residues. CDR3 coding DNA: TGTGCCAGCAGTTACTCGGGAAGGCCACCTTATAATTCACCCCTCCACTTT. Its translation: CASSYSGRPPYNSPLHF.

The chain recombines TRBV19 with TRBJ1-1; 7 nucleotides match TRBD1. The V segment lost 3 bases and the J segment 5 bases; nucleotides outside the gene matches: 6. The CDR3 length is 14 residues. Germline CDR1 and CDR2: LNHDA and SQIVND (reference sequence). CDR3 protein: CASSMQGVATEAFF. In DNA, the CDR3 is TGTGCCAGTAGTATGCAGGGGGTAGCGACTGAAGCTTTCTTT. The entire variable domain, with the rest obtained from reference TRBV19 and TRBJ1-1, is as follows: DGGITQSPKYLFRKEGQNVTLSCEQNLNHDAMYWYRQDPGQGLRLIYYSQIVNDFQKGDIAEGYSVSREKKESFPLTVTSAQKNPTAFYLCASSMQGVATEAFFGQGTRLTVV.

As for this clonotype: This may come from a read error, since a much larger clone is one base off. The chain recombines TRBV20-1 with TRBJ2-5; 7 nucleotides align to TRBD2. Germline lookup yields CDR1 DFQATT and CDR2 SNEGSKA (reference sequence). Losses at the gene ends were 8 bases for V and 0 bases for J; bases not matched to a gene: 12. CDR3 size: 15 residues. The CDR3 is CSSNTGTTYQETQYF. In DNA form, the CDR3 reads TGCAGTTCTAACACCGGGACTACGTACCAAGAGACCCAGTACTTC.

The chain links TRBV7-3 to TRBJ2-3; possible D gene TRBD1, 6 bases. CDR1 is SGHTA, CDR2 FQGTGA, per germline. This CDR3 spans 18 amino acids. The ends were cut back, 2 bases at V and 4 bases at J, with 22 bases in the middle. In DNA, the CDR3 is TGTGCCAGCAGCTTAGTCCCTACAGGGATCCCTGGTGCAGATACGCAGTATTTT. Translating gives CASSLVPTGIPGADTQYF.

The chain recombines TRBV7-2 with TRBJ2-1; 12 positions match TRBD2. The germline V gene has CDR1 SGHTA and CDR2 FQGNSA. The CDR3 has 16 residues. V was pared by 3 bases and J by 7 bases, with 7 bases of the junction left unmatched. Here the CDR3 reads CASSFPRLAGANEQFF. The CDR3 region has the DNA TGTGCCAGCAGCTTTCCTCGACTAGCGGGAGCTAATGAGCAGTTCTTC.

Details on this clonotype: Its ends do not fully match the called genes, so a read error is possible. This chain links TRBV20-1 with TRBJ2-7; no definite D call. The CDR3 covers 12 residues. In germline, CDR1 is DFQATT, CDR2 SNEGSKA (reference sequence). This CDR3 is CSAFQPSYEEYF. The CDR3 coding sequence is TGCAGTGCATTTCAGCCATCCTACGAGGAGTACTTC.

This clonotype was observed a few times. CDR3 region: CATSDWGQANTGELFF. CDR3 bases: TGTGCCACCAGTGATTGGGGACAGGCGAACACCGGGGAGCTGTTTTTT. The J gene is TRBJ2-2, the V gene TRBV24-1; 8 positions agree with TRBD1. This CDR3 contains 16 residues. CDR1 is KGHDR and CDR2 is SFDVKD in the germline V gene. Trimming cost V 2 bases and J 0 bases; bases outside gene matches: 1.

The table lists this clonotype with many counts. The V call is TRBV6-2 or TRBV6-3, the J call TRBJ1-1; maybe TRBD1 (5 bases). The CDR3 spans 17 residues. Trimming shortened V by 0 bases and J by 0 bases, and 14 bases separated the two germline ends. In germline, CDR1 is MNHEY, CDR2 SVGEGT. The CDR3 region is CASSYSGRANLNTEAFF. CDR3 nucleotide sequence: TGTGCCAGCAGTTACTCTGGCAGGGCCAACTTGAACACTGAAGCTTTCTTT.

CDR3 sequence reads: CASSERASNQPQHF. CDR3 nucleotide sequence: TGTGCCAGCAGCGAGCGGGCAAGCAATCAGCCCCAGCATTTT. V is TRBV27 and J is TRBJ1-5; D unresolved. With 6 bases removed from V and 1 base from J, the gap between germline ends came to 10 bases. The CDR3 runs to 14 residues. Germline lookup yields CDR1 MNHEY and CDR2 SMNVEV (reference sequence).

This clonotype was picked up many times. The chain combines TRBV25-1 with TRBJ1-1; D is unclear. Germline V CDR1 and CDR2: MGHDK, SYGVNS. V dropped 4 bases and J dropped 0 bases, with 12 bases sitting between them. This CDR3 has 15 residues. The CDR3, as DNA: TGTGCCAGCAGTGGTTGGACGGGCATGAACACTGAAGCTTTCTTT. It translates to CASSGWTGMNTEAFF.

Regarding this clonotype: The junction departs from the called germline gene at one end, perhaps through a read error. V is TRBV6-5 and J is TRBJ1-3; D not resolved. This CDR3 region has 16 residues. Looked up from germline, CDR1 is MNHEY and CDR2 is SVGAGI. The CDR3 DNA reads as TGTGCCATCAGTGGCTTGTCCGCCGGCGCTGGAAACACCATATATTTT. Protein product: CAISGLSAGAGNTIYF.

This clonotype has a single count. CDR3 DNA: TGTGCCAGCAGCACCGACAGGGGAGGGGAGCAGTTCTTC. Its translation is CASSTDRGGEQFF. This chain joins TRBV7-2 and TRBJ2-1; D is perhaps TRBD1 (8 bases). Germline V CDR1 and CDR2: SGHTA, FQGNSA. The CDR3 loop spans 13 amino acids. V lost 5 bases to trimming and J lost 10 bases, with 15 bases between them.

This clonotype has a handful of counts. The chain links TRBV28 to TRBJ2-7, with 11 bases fitting TRBD2. The CDR3 totals 16 residues. Trimming at V came to 6 bases and at J to 3 bases, leaving 10 bases not matched to a gene. Germline V lookup: CDR1 MDHEN, CDR2 SYDVKM. CDR3 sequence: CASSLSRLAGYYEQYF. CDR3 coding DNA: TGTGCCAGCAGCCTATCCCGACTAGCGGGATACTACGAGCAGTACTTC.

V usage is TRBV7-7 and J usage is TRBJ2-3; D gene ambiguous. Trimming took 5 bases from V and 2 from J, leaving 11 bases between them. This CDR3 contains 14 residues. In germline, CDR1 is SSHAT, CDR2 FNYEAQ (reference sequence). Here the CDR3 DNA reads TGTGCCAGCAGCCCTCGGTCTCACACAGATACGCAGTATTTT. It yields the protein CASSPRSHTDTQYF.

The genes are TRBV3-1 and TRBJ1-4, with D perhaps TRBD1 (6 bases). The CDR3 is 17 residues long. CDR1 LGHDT and CDR2 YNNKEL come from the germline V gene (reference sequence). V dropped 4 bases and J dropped 0 bases, with 15 bases sitting between them. Here the CDR3 reads CASSPPTGTATNEKLFF. In DNA, the CDR3 is TGTGCCAGCAGCCCGCCGACAGGCACAGCAACTAATGAAAAACTGTTTTTT.

V and J are TRBV10-3 and TRBJ2-5; 7 bases fit TRBD1. Trimming at V came to 3 bases and at J to 1 base, leaving 8 bases not matched to a gene. This CDR3 is 16 amino acids long. The germline V gene encodes CDR1 ENHRY and CDR2 SYGVKD. CDR3 nucleotide sequence: TGTGCCATCAGTGACTCCTGGACAGGCTCCCAAGAGACCCAGTACTTC. Amino acids: CAISDSWTGSQETQYF.

This clonotype was counted only a few times. The rearrangement uses TRBV19 and TRBJ2-7, with TRBD1 identical over 8 bases. CDR3 size: 14 residues. The junction had 4 bases not matched to a gene; V was cut back by 3 bases and J by 3 bases. Germline values: CDR1 LNHDA, CDR2 SQIVND (reference sequence). Written as DNA, the CDR3 is TGTGCCAGTAGTATCCCGGACAGGGACTACGAGCAGTACTTC. This gives the protein CASSIPDRDYEQYF.

This clonotype was observed a handful of times. A junction boundary mismatches the germline segment, possibly from a read error. The rearrangement uses TRBV29-1 and TRBJ2-1; D is uncertain. The CDR3 runs to 11 residues. CDR1 and CDR2 (germline): SQVTM, ANQGSEA. The CDR3 region has the DNA TGCAGCGTTGGGCTGGAAAATGGGCAGTTCTTC. Amino acids: CSVGLENGQFF.

This chain uses TRBV7-9 with TRBJ1-2, with D perhaps TRBD1 (5 bases). V was cut by 5 bases and J by 5 bases, with 12 bases left in between. Germline lookup yields CDR1 SEHNR and CDR2 FQNEAQ (reference sequence). This CDR3 is built from 13 residues. CDR3 loop: CASSTPSGYGYTF. The CDR3 nucleotides read TGTGCCAGCAGCACCCCGTCAGGGTATGGCTACACCTTC.